This T cell receptor beta chain was sequenced in a study of cytomegalovirus exposure and HLA in healthy donors. Clones were sequenced by immunoSEQ multiplex PCR, and TCRdb holds only the in-frame ones, with some missing. The table records 150,000 to 200,000 clones, about 83% of them present only once. Remarks on this clone: A read error may produce the germline difference seen at one junction end.

The material sequenced was PBMCs. The sequence derives from a woman aged 18-29 years in good health and CMV-seronegative.

As DNA, the CDR3 is TGTGCCAGTCCTGGGAGGAACTCTGGCTACACCTTC. Its protein is CASPGRNSGYTF. This chain uses TRBV6-1 with TRBJ1-2; D is unclear. This CDR3 spans 12 amino acids. CDR1 and CDR2 from the germline V gene are MNHNS and SASEGT.